A selection of T cell receptor beta chains follows, all from one sample in a study of CD8+CD57+ T cells in acquired aplastic anemia. TCRdb processed the reads anew with MiXCR; each CDR3 protein has one entry. Altogether about 220,000 distinct CDR3 sequences are present, 30% to 35% being singletons, with the ten largest covering 0.95% to 1.2%. Sequenced material: sorted CD4+, CD8+, or CD8+CD57+ T cells (not recorded which) from PBMCs. All receptors come from a human donor in good health, serving as a control. CDR3s include the opening cysteine and the closing phenylalanine or tryptophan. Each record gives: D gene, V gene, J gene, clone size, CDR3 DNA, CDR3 protein. D genes are given only for firm matches. Clone sizes are given selectively: once, few, many, or a class where the clone is expanded.

D gene: TRBD2
V gene: TRBV14
J gene: TRBJ2-1
clone size: few
CDR3 DNA: TGTGCCAGCAGCCCCTCACAGCCCGGGACTAGCGGGACAAGCTCCTACAATGAGCAGTTCTTC
CDR3 protein: CASSPSQPGTSGTSSYNEQFF

D gene: .
V gene: TRBV9
J gene: TRBJ1-2
clone size: .
CDR3 DNA: TGTGCCAGCAGCGTAGCTCAGGGGAACTATGGCTACACCTTC
CDR3 protein: CASSVAQGNYGYTF

D gene: TRBD1
V gene: TRBV6-1
J gene: TRBJ1-5
clone size: few
CDR3 DNA: TGTGCCAGCAGTGAAGAAAGACAGGGGACCCAGCATTTT
CDR3 protein: CASSEERQGTQHF

D gene: .
V gene: TRBV20-1
J gene: TRBJ1-3
clone size: many
CDR3 DNA: TGCAGTGCTAGAGCGGCCCAAGGAAACACCATATATTTT
CDR3 protein: CSARAAQGNTIYF

D gene: .
V gene: TRBV11-2
J gene: TRBJ2-1
clone size: few
CDR3 DNA: TGTGCCAGCAGCTTACGTCGGGAGAGGGGGTACAATGAGCAGTTCTTC
CDR3 protein: CASSLRRERGYNEQFF

D gene: .
V gene: TRBV29-1
J gene: TRBJ2-5
clone size: many
CDR3 DNA: TGCAGCGTTGCTCTCTGGCACAGCGCCCAAGAGACCCAGTACTTC
CDR3 protein: CSVALWHSAQETQYF

D gene: .
V gene: TRBV10-3
J gene: TRBJ1-6
clone size: many
CDR3 DNA: TGTGCCATCAGGGAAAAAGGGGGTTCCTATAATTCACCCCTCCACTTT
CDR3 protein: CAIREKGGSYNSPLHF

D gene: TRBD1
V gene: TRBV20-1
J gene: TRBJ1-2
clone size: many
CDR3 DNA: TGCAGTGCTGGGGACAGGGTCGGCTACACCTTC
CDR3 protein: CSAGDRVGYTF

D gene: .
V gene: TRBV2
J gene: TRBJ1-2
clone size: many
CDR3 DNA: TGTGCCAGCAGGGCTACAGGGTCCTATGGCTACACCTTC
CDR3 protein: CASRATGSYGYTF

D gene: .
V gene: TRBV15
J gene: TRBJ1-1
clone size: .
CDR3 DNA: TGTGCCACCAGCAGAGACGGCCAGGGCACAGGGACTGAAGCTTTCTTT
CDR3 protein: CATSRDGQGTGTEAFF

D gene: .
V gene: TRBV2
J gene: TRBJ2-7
clone size: many
CDR3 DNA: TGTGCCAGCCTAAGAGATCTAGGATCCTACGAGCAGTACTTC
CDR3 protein: CASLRDLGSYEQYF

D gene: TRBD1
V gene: TRBV6-1
J gene: TRBJ1-5
clone size: .
CDR3 DNA: TGTGCCAGCATTACGGGGCAGGGGGCCTATAGCAATCAGCCCCAGCATTTT
CDR3 protein: CASITGQGAYSNQPQHF

D gene: .
V gene: TRBV11-1
J gene: TRBJ2-2
clone size: .
CDR3 DNA: TGTGCCAGCAGCTGGCCGGGACATAACACCGGGGAGCTGTTTTTT
CDR3 protein: CASSWPGHNTGELFF

D gene: .
V gene: TRBV7-3
J gene: TRBJ1-5
clone size: many
CDR3 DNA: TGCGCCAGCAGCTTTGGAGGGGATCAGCCCCAGCATTTT
CDR3 protein: CASSFGGDQPQHF

D gene: .
V gene: TRBV4-2
J gene: TRBJ2-3
clone size: few
CDR3 DNA: TGTGCCAGCAGCCAAGATCCAACCGGCCGCACAGATACGCAGTATTTT
CDR3 protein: CASSQDPTGRTDTQYF

D gene: TRBD1
V gene: TRBV12-3/TRBV12-4
J gene: TRBJ2-5
clone size: many
CDR3 DNA: TGTGCCAGCAGTCCCACCGACAGGGGGCAAGAGACCCAGTACTTC
CDR3 protein: CASSPTDRGQETQYF

D gene: .
V gene: TRBV15
J gene: TRBJ2-7
clone size: few
CDR3 DNA: TGTGCCACCAGCCCGCAGGGGCACTCCTACGAGCAGTACTTC
CDR3 protein: CATSPQGHSYEQYF

D gene: TRBD1
V gene: TRBV7-2
J gene: TRBJ1-2
clone size: .
CDR3 DNA: TGTGCCAGCGGGTTGACAGGGGGCGATGGCTACACCTTC
CDR3 protein: CASGLTGGDGYTF

D gene: TRBD2
V gene: TRBV2
J gene: TRBJ2-5
clone size: many
CDR3 DNA: TGTGCCAGAAACCTAGCGGGGGGGCAAGAGACCCAGTACTTC
CDR3 protein: CARNLAGGQETQYF

D gene: TRBD1
V gene: TRBV5-5
J gene: TRBJ2-5
clone size: many
CDR3 DNA: TGTGCCAGCAGCTTGGCGAAAACAGGGGATGGGCGAGAGACCCAGTACTTC
CDR3 protein: CASSLAKTGDGRETQYF

D gene: TRBD1
V gene: TRBV11-2
J gene: TRBJ1-3
clone size: few
CDR3 DNA: TGTGCCAGCAGTACCGACAGGGGGCTCCGAGGAAACACCATATATTTT
CDR3 protein: CASSTDRGLRGNTIYF

D gene: TRBD2
V gene: TRBV18
J gene: TRBJ2-7
clone size: few
CDR3 DNA: TGTGCCAGCTCACCGGGGCGGGGGGGCGACGAGCAGTACTTC
CDR3 protein: CASSPGRGGDEQYF

D gene: .
V gene: TRBV7-8
J gene: TRBJ1-1
clone size: many
CDR3 DNA: TGTGCCAGCAGCTTAGCGTCGGACGGGAGGGGAACTGAAGCTTTCTTT
CDR3 protein: CASSLASDGRGTEAFF

D gene: TRBD2
V gene: TRBV10-3
J gene: TRBJ2-7
clone size: .
CDR3 DNA: TGTGCCACGACTAGCGGGAGCTACGAGCAGTACTTC
CDR3 protein: CATTSGSYEQYF

D gene: .
V gene: TRBV20-1
J gene: TRBJ1-5
clone size: .
CDR3 DNA: TGCAGTGCTAGGCAGCCAGGGAGACGGGCGTTGGGTCAGCCCCAGCATTTT
CDR3 protein: CSARQPGRRALGQPQHF

D gene: TRBD2
V gene: TRBV19
J gene: TRBJ2-4
clone size: .
CDR3 DNA: TGTGCCAGTAGTACGTCACTAGCGGGAGTAACCCTAGCCAAAAACATTCAGTACTTC
CDR3 protein: CASSTSLAGVTLAKNIQYF

D gene: .
V gene: TRBV10-1
J gene: TRBJ1-2
clone size: .
CDR3 DNA: TGCGCCAGCAGTGAGTCGGGCCTGGGCTATGGCTACACCTTC
CDR3 protein: CASSESGLGYGYTF

D gene: .
V gene: TRBV11-2
J gene: TRBJ1-2
clone size: many
CDR3 DNA: TGTGCCAGCAGCTTAGGCAGTTATGGCTACACCTTC
CDR3 protein: CASSLGSYGYTF

D gene: TRBD1
V gene: TRBV6-1
J gene: TRBJ2-7
clone size: many
CDR3 DNA: TGTGCCAGCATCCCGGGACAGGGGACGTACGAGCAGTACTTC
CDR3 protein: CASIPGQGTYEQYF

D gene: TRBD2
V gene: TRBV20-1
J gene: TRBJ2-5
clone size: .
CDR3 DNA: TGCAGTGCTAGAGCGTTCGTAGCGGGGGGTGAGACCCAGTACTTC
CDR3 protein: CSARAFVAGGETQYF

D gene: .
V gene: TRBV2
J gene: TRBJ2-5
clone size: .
CDR3 DNA: TGTGCCAGCAGTTACTCAGGACCTCAAGAGACCCAGTACTTC
CDR3 protein: CASSYSGPQETQYF

D gene: TRBD1
V gene: TRBV6-5
J gene: TRBJ1-1
clone size: .
CDR3 DNA: TGTGCCAGCAGTCCGGGACAGCTATTTTCGAACACTGAAGCTTTCTTT
CDR3 protein: CASSPGQLFSNTEAFF

D gene: .
V gene: TRBV20-1
J gene: TRBJ2-5
clone size: many
CDR3 DNA: TGCAGTGCTATTACGCGGGGAGCTAAAGAGACCCAGTACTTC
CDR3 protein: CSAITRGAKETQYF

D gene: .
V gene: TRBV24-1
J gene: TRBJ2-1
clone size: .
CDR3 DNA: TGTGCCACCAGTGATCCCGGGTATGACACCTACAATGAGCAGTTCTTC
CDR3 protein: CATSDPGYDTYNEQFF

D gene: .
V gene: TRBV7-9
J gene: TRBJ2-5
clone size: many
CDR3 DNA: TGTGCCAGCAGCACGAGGAGGTGGGAGACCCAGTACTTC
CDR3 protein: CASSTRRWETQYF

D gene: .
V gene: TRBV9
J gene: TRBJ2-6
clone size: .
CDR3 DNA: TGTGCCAACAGCGTTCCCAGGAGAGGTTCAGGGGCCAACGTCCTGACTTTC
CDR3 protein: CANSVPRRGSGANVLTF

D gene: TRBD1
V gene: TRBV9
J gene: TRBJ1-1
clone size: many
CDR3 DNA: TGTGCCAGCAGCGTAGGTGGGACAGGGGCCACTGAAGCTTTCTTT
CDR3 protein: CASSVGGTGATEAFF

D gene: .
V gene: TRBV29-1
J gene: TRBJ2-3
clone size: .
CDR3 DNA: TGCAGCGTTGTGGCGGGCAGGGTGGATGCGCAGTATTTT
CDR3 protein: CSVVAGRVDAQYF

D gene: .
V gene: TRBV6-1
J gene: TRBJ1-5
clone size: few
CDR3 DNA: TGTGCCAGCATTGCCAGGGAAGTCCGCAATCAGCCCCAGCATTTT
CDR3 protein: CASIAREVRNQPQHF

D gene: .
V gene: TRBV7-3
J gene: TRBJ2-3
clone size: many
CDR3 DNA: TGTGCCAGCAGCTTAACTGCAGGGATCGCAGATACGCAGTATTTT
CDR3 protein: CASSLTAGIADTQYF

D gene: .
V gene: TRBV15
J gene: TRBJ1-4
clone size: once
CDR3 DNA: TGTGCCACCAGCAGAGATTGGATAGGAGGCCCGGAAAAACTGCTTTTT
CDR3 protein: CATSRDWIGGPEKLLF